This TCR beta chain was sequenced for a study of PD-1 blockade in classical Hodgkin lymphoma. Germline CDR1 reads SNHLY; CDR2 reads FYNNEI. The CDR3 contains 15 residues. Trimming took off 5 bases at V and 5 bases at J, with 15 bases between the two ends. Repertoires were generated with immunoSEQ multiplex PCR, while TCRdb's copy carries only in-frame clones and drops some. The table includes tens of thousands of clones, roughly 76% detected once. The time point here: cycle 4 day 1 (C4D1), after less than seven weeks of nivolumab. Each patient's relapse followed autologous stem cell transplantation, and brentuximab vedotin exposure varied. Thawed PBMCs were the source of CD4+ T cells, purified by magnetic negative selection.

This receptor was obtained from a human donor with classical Hodgkin lymphoma. The material was CD4+ T cells from blood, obtained before the fourth cycle of nivolumab. The chain links TRBV2 to TRBJ2-2; D may be TRBD2 (5 bases). CDR3 DNA: TGTGCCAGCAGTCCGAACCCGACGGGGACCGGGGAGCTGTTTTTT. It specifies CASSPNPTGTGELFF.